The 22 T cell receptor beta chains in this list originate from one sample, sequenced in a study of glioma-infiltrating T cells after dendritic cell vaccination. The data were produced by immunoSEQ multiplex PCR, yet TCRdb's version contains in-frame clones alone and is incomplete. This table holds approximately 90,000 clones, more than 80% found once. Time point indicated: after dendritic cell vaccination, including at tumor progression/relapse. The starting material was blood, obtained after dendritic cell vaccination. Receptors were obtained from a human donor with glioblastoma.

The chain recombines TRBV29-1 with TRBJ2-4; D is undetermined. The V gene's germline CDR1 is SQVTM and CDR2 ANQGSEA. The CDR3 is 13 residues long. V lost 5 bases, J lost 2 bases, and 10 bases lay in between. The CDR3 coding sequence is TGCAGCGTTCCCCTAGGATCCAAAAACATTCAGTACTTC. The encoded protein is CSVPLGSKNIQYF.

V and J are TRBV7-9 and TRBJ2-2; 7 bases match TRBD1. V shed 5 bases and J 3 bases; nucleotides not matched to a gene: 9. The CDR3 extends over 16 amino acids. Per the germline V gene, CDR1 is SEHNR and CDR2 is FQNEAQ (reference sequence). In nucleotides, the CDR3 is TGTGCCAGCAGCCCCCGAGCAGGGGGTGACACCGGGGAGCTGTTTTTT. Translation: CASSPRAGGDTGELFF.

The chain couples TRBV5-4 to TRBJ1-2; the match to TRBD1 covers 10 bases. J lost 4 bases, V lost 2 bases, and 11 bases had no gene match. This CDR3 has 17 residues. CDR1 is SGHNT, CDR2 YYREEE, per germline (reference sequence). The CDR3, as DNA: TGTGCCAGCAGCTTAGGTCCCGGCGGGACAGGGGCCTATGGCTACACCTTC. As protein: CASSLGPGGTGAYGYTF.

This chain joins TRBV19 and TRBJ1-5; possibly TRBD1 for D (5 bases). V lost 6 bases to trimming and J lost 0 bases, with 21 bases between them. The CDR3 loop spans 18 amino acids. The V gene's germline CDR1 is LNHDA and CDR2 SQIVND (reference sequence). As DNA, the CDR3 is TGTGCCAGTAGCTCGCCTGGGGGAGGGTCGGTTAGCAATCAGCCCCAGCATTTT. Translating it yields CASSSPGGGSVSNQPQHF.

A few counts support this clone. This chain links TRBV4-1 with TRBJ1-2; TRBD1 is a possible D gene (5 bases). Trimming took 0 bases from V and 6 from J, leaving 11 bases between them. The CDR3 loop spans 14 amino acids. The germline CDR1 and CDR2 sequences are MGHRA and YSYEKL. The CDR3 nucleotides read TGCGCCAGCAGCCAAGATACAGGCAATCATGGCTACACCTTC. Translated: CASSQDTGNHGYTF.

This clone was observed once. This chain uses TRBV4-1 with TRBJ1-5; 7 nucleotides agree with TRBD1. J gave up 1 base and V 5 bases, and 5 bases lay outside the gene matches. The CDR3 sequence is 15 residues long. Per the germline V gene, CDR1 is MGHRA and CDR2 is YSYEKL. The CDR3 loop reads CASSLWTGSNQPQHF. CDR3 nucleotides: TGCGCCAGCAGCTTGTGGACAGGAAGCAATCAGCCCCAGCATTTT.

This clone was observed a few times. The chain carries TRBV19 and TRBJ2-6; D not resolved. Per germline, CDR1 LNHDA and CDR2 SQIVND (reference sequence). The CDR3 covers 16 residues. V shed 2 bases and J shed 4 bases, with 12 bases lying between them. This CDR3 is CASSIIRFRGANVLTF. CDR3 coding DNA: TGTGCCAGTAGTATAATCCGGTTCCGGGGGGCCAACGTCCTGACTTTC.

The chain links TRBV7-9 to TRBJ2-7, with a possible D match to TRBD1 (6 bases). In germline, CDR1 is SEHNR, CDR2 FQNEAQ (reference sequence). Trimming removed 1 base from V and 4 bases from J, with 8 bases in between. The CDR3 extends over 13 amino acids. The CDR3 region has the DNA TGTGCCAGCAGCTTAGGCAGGGGATACGAGCAGTACTTC. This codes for CASSLGRGYEQYF.

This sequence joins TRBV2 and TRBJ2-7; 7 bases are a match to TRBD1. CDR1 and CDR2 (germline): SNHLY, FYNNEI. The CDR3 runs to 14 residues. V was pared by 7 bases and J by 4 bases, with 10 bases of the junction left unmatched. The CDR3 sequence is CASMIGQAAYEQYF. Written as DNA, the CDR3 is TGTGCCAGCATGATCGGACAGGCGGCTTACGAGCAGTACTTC.

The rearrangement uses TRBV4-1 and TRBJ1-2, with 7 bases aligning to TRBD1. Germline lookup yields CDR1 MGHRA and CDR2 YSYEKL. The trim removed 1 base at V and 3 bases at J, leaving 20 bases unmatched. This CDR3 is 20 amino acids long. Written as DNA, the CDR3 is TGCGCCAGCAGCCAAGGCTCTCTATACATTTTTGAGGGGGCTGACTATGGCTACACCTTC. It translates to CASSQGSLYIFEGADYGYTF.

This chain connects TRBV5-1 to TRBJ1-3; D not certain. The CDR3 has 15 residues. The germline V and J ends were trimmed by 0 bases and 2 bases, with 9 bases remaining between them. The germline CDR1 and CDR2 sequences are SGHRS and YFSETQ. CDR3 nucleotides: TGCGCCAGCAGCTTGGCTGGAGGGACTGGAAACACCATATATTTT. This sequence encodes CASSLAGGTGNTIYF.

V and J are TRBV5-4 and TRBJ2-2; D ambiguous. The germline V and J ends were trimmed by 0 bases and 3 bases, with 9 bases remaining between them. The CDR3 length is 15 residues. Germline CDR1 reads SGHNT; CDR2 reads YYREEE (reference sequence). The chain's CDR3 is CASSLAARHTGELFF. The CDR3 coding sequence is TGTGCCAGCAGCTTGGCCGCGCGGCACACCGGGGAGCTGTTTTTT.

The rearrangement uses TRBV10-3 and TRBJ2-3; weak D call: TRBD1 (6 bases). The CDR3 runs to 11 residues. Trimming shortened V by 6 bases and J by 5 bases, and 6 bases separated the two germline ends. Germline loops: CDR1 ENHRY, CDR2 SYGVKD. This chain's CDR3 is CAIRQGDTQYF. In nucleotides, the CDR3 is TGTGCCATCAGACAGGGAGATACGCAGTATTTT.

CDR3 sequence (DNA): TGTGCCAGCAGTATGTTACCCGGGGGGGTCCCTCAGCCCCAGCATTTT. It is translated as CASSMLPGGVPQPQHF. The rearrangement links TRBV28 to TRBJ1-5, with D possibly matching TRBD1 (5 bases). Germline-derived CDR1 and CDR2 are MDHEN and SYDVKM. Trimming removed 5 bases at V and 6 bases at J, with 20 bases between. The CDR3 is 16 amino acids. The full variable domain, its missing parts supplied by reference TRBV28 and TRBJ1-5, is DVKVTQSSRYLVKRTGEKVFLECVQDMDHENMFWYRQDPGLGLRLIYFSYDVKMKEKGDIPEGYSVSREKKERFSLILESASTNQTSMYLCASSMLPGGVPQPQHFGDGTRLSIL.

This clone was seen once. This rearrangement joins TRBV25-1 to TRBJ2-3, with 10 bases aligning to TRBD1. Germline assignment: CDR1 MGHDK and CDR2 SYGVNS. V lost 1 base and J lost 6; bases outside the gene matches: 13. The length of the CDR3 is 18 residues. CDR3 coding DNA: TGTGCCAGCAGTGAATTGTGGGGTCGGGGACAGGGGCGGGATACGCAGTATTTT. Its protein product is CASSELWGRGQGRDTQYF.

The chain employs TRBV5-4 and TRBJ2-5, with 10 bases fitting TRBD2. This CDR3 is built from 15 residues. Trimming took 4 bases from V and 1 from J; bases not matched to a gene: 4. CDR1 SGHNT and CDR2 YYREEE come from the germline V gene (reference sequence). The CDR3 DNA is TGTGCCAGCAGCCAAGAGCGGGGGGGCCAAGAGACCCAGTACTTC. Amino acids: CASSQERGGQETQYF.

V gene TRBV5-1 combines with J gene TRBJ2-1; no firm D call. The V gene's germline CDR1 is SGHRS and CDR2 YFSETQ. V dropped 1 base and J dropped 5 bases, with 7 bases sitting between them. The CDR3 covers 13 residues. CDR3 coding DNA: TGCGCCAGCAGCTTGCGCGGAGACAATGAGCAGTTCTTC. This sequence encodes CASSLRGDNEQFF.

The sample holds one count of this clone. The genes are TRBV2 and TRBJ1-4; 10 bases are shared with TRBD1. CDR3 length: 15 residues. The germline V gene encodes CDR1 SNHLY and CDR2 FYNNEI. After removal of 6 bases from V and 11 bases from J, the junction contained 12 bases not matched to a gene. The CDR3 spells CASREGWDRGGKLFF. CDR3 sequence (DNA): TGTGCCAGCAGAGAGGGCTGGGACAGGGGTGGGAAACTGTTTTTT. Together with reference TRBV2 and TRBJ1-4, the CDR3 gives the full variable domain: EPEVTQTPSHQVTQMGQEVILRCVPISNHLYFYWYRQILGQKVEFLVSFYNNEISEKSEIFDDQFSVERPDGSNFTLKIRSTKLEDSAMYFCASREGWDRGGKLFFGSGTQLSVL.

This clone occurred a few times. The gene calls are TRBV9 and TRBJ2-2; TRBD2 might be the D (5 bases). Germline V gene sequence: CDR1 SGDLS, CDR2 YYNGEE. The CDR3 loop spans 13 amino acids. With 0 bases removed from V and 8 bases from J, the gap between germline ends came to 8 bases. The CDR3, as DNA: TGTGCCAGCAGCGTAGACCCGGGGGGGGAGCTGTTTTTT. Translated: CASSVDPGGELFF.

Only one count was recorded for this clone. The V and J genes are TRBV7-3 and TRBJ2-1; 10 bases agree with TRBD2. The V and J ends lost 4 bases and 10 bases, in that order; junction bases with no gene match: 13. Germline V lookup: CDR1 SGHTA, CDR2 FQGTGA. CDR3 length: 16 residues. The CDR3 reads CASSSQPAGGLGEQFF. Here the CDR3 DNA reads TGTGCCAGCAGCTCCCAGCCAGCGGGAGGGCTAGGAGAGCAGTTCTTC.

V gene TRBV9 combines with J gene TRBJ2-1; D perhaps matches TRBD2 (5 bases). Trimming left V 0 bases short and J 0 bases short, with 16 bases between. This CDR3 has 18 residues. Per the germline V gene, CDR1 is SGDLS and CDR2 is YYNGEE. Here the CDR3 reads CASSVDLTGRRSYNEQFF. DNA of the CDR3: TGTGCCAGCAGCGTAGACCTGACGGGGAGACGCTCCTACAATGAGCAGTTCTTC.

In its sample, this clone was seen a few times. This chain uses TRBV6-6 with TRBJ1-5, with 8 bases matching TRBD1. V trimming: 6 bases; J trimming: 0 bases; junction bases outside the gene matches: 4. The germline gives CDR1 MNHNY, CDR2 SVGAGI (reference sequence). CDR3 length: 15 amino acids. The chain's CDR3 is CASSRGQDSNQPQHF. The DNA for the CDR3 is TGTGCCAGCAGCCGGGGACAGGATAGCAATCAGCCCCAGCATTTT.